This T cell receptor (beta chain) was retrieved from a study of T cell repertoires in cytomegalovirus infection. Study as a whole: From public TCR beta signatures came an indication of both CMV infection and matching HLA type. Study-wide findings and caveats: CMV carriers with the relevant HLA were identified by cumulative public TCR beta family frequency.

TCRdb independently ran MiXCR on the reads; one entry per CDR3 protein. The sample yields approximately 300,000 distinct CDR3 sequences, about 29% seen once. Per the germline V gene, CDR1 is SNHLY and CDR2 is FYNNEI. The CDR3 contains 14 residues. The V and J ends lost 4 bases and 7 bases respectively, with 14 bases between them. The table lists this clonotype with a few counts. Antigen unknown. The receptor was derived from a human donor in good health (CMV status not recorded). Some clones in this sample may be carry-over from other donors' samples. The sample here was cultured PBMCs, taken from culture after CMV antigen stimulation. The rearrangement links TRBV2 to TRBJ2-1, with a possible D match to TRBD1 (6 bases). CDR3 region: CASSAQLRGNEQFF. As DNA, the CDR3 is TGTGCCAGCAGTGCTCAACTGAGGGGGAATGAGCAGTTCTTC. Looking up the rest from reference TRBV2 and TRBJ2-1 gives the full variable domain: EPEVTQTPSHQVTQMGQEVILRCVPISNHLYFYWYRQILGQKVEFLVSFYNNEISEKSEIFDDQFSVERPDGSNFTLKIRSTKLEDSAMYFCASSAQLRGNEQFFGPGTRLTVL.